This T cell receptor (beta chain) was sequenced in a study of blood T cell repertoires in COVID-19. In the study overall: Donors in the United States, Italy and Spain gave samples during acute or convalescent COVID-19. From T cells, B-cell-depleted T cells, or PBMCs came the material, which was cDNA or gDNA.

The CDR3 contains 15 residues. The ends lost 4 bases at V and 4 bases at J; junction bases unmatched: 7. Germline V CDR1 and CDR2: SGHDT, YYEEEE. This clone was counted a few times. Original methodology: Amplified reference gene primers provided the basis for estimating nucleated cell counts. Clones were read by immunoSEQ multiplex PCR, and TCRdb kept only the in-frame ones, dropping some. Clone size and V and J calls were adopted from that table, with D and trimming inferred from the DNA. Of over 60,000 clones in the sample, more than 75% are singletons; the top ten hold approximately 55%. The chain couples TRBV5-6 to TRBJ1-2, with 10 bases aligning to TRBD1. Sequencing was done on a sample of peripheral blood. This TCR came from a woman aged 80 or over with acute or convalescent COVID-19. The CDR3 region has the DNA TGTGCCAGCAGCCGAGGACAGGGGGAATTCTATGGCTACACCTTC. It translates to CASSRGQGEFYGYTF.